Described below is a single T cell receptor (beta chain) sequence and its context. The data derive from a study of blood T cell repertoires in COVID-19. On the study more broadly: The United States, Italy and Spain supplied acute and convalescent COVID-19 samples. T cells, B-cell-depleted T cells, or PBMCs provided the cDNA or gDNA that served as material.

Authors' analysis steps: Reference gene primer amplification yielded estimated nucleated cell counts. This table comes from immunoSEQ multiplex PCR, and its TCRdb copy is limited to in-frame clones, with some not included. The DNA was the basis for D and trimming; V, J and clone size are from that table. This table has around 190,000 clones, 80% to 90% appearing once. V dropped 9 bases and J dropped 8; count of bases not matched to a gene: 15. CDR3 length: 15 amino acids. Germline V gives CDR1 MNHEY, CDR2 SVGAGI. The receptor's source is a man aged 50-60 years with active or convalescent COVID-19. The sequenced sample was peripheral blood. The chain links TRBV6-5 to TRBJ1-4, with 7 nucleotides matching TRBD1. The CDR3 nucleotides are TGTGCCAGTAACATAAACCGGGACAGTAGAGAAAAACTGTTTTTT. It yields the protein CASNINRDSREKLFF.